This T cell receptor (beta chain) stems from a study of cytomegalovirus exposure and HLA in healthy donors. This PCR relied on a set of 60 Vbeta primers and 13 Jbeta primers. Assay used: immunoSEQ multiplex PCR; TCRdb lists only in-frame clones, some missing. The repertoire holds 120,000 to 150,000 clones, with approximately 57% as singletons. Specimen: PBMCs. This TCR was recovered from a male donor in good health and CMV-seronegative.

CDR3: CASREQDYGYTF. The CDR3 nucleotides are TGTGCCAGCAGGGAACAGGACTATGGCTACACCTTC. The chain links TRBV6-5 to TRBJ1-2; perhaps TRBD1 as D (5 bases). Trimming left V 6 bases short and J 3 bases short, with 8 bases between. This CDR3 is built from 12 residues. In germline, CDR1 is MNHEY, CDR2 SVGAGI.